Listed below are T cell receptor beta chains from one sample, sequenced in a study of shared clonotypes between healthy human individuals. Only in-frame clones appear in the TCRdb table, and some are missing; sequencing was by immunoSEQ multiplex PCR. This sample carries some 650,000 clones, about 97% of them seen once, and the ten largest clones take around 0.057%. Sequenced sample: naive CD4+ T cells sorted from blood. Receptors were obtained from a woman aged 25 to 45 in good health. Both conserved end residues are part of each CDR3. A D gene is named only where the DNA matches it firmly. The size of a clone is reported for some rows only, either as once, few or many, or as a class for expanded clones.

cdr3_length d_call j_call clone_size v_call cdr3_nt cdr3_aa
12 . TRBJ1-1 . TRBV27 TGTGCCAGCAGAACATCCAGCGGAAAGCCTTTCTTT CASRTSSGKPFF
20 . TRBJ2-1 once TRBV19 TGTGCCAGTTCCCTCCCCGCGGGGACAGCTGAATTTAGCTCCTACAATGAGCAGTTCTTC CASSLPAGTAEFSSYNEQFF
13 TRBD1 TRBJ1-4 . TRBV4-1 TGCGCCAGCAGTCAGACAGGGTTGGAAAAACTGTTTTTT CASSQTGLEKLFF
13 . TRBJ1-1 . TRBV7-3 TGTGCCAGCAGCTTAAAAGTGAACACTGAAGCTCTCTTT CASSLKVNTEALF
15 . TRBJ1-1 . TRBV10-2 TGCGCCAGCAGTGATTACCGGGACGGGAACACTGAAGCTTTCTTT CASSDYRDGNTEAFF
14 . TRBJ1-5 . TRBV28 TGTGCCAGCAGTCAGGGGCCTGGGGGTCAGCCCCAGCATTTT CASSQGPGGQPQHF
17 TRBD1 TRBJ2-4 . TRBV15 TGTGCCACCAGCAGCCCGGGACAGATAATAGCCAAAAACATTCAGTACTTC CATSSPGQIIAKNIQYF
14 TRBD2 TRBJ2-7 . TRBV18 TGTGCCAGCTCACATCCCGGGAGGGCCCACGAGCAGTACTTC CASSHPGRAHEQYF
14 . TRBJ2-1 . TRBV10-3 TGTGCCATCAGTGAGAACGACTGGGACGCCCTGAGGTTCTTC CAISENDWDALRFF
13 TRBD1 TRBJ1-4 . TRBV7-9 TGTGCCAGCAGCTTTGACAGGGCTGAAAAACTGTTTTTT CASSFDRAEKLFF
14 . TRBJ2-2 . TRBV2 TGTGCCAGCAGTGAAATTTTCGTGACCGGGGAGCTGTTTTTT CASSEIFVTGELFF
16 TRBD1 TRBJ1-5 . TRBV5-8 TGTGCCAGCAGCTGGGGAGCAGGGGGAAGCAATCAGCCCCAGCATTTT CASSWGAGGSNQPQHF
16 TRBD1 TRBJ2-3 . TRBV7-6 TGTGCCAGCAGCTTATACCCGGGACAGCTCACAGATACGCAGTATTTT CASSLYPGQLTDTQYF
16 . TRBJ1-5 . TRBV7-8 TGTGCCAGCAGCCCCCTTGAGAGTACTAGCAATCAGCCCCAGCATTTT CASSPLESTSNQPQHF
15 . TRBJ1-3 . TRBV6-6 TGTGCCAGCAGTTATGGTGACGTGAGTGGAAACACCATATATTTT CASSYGDVSGNTIYF
13 . TRBJ1-5 . TRBV2 TGTGCCAGCGAGTTCCAGGGCACTCAGCCCCAGCATTTT CASEFQGTQPQHF
15 . TRBJ1-5 . TRBV30 TGTGCCTGGAGGGGGGGGGCGGCGGCGGGTCAGCCCCAGCATTTT CAWRGGAAAGQPQHF
13 . TRBJ1-5 . TRBV2 TGTGCCAGCAGTGACCGCGGGGATCAGCCCCAGCATTTT CASSDRGDQPQHF
14 . TRBJ1-1 . TRBV7-2 TGTGCCAGCAGCTTAGGTTCCGGGGTTACTGAAGCTTTCTTT CASSLGSGVTEAFF
14 . TRBJ1-5 once TRBV6-4 TGTGCCAGCAGTGAAGGGGTGGGTAATCAGCCCCAGCATTTT CASSEGVGNQPQHF
14 . TRBJ2-1 . TRBV10-3 TGTGCCATCAGTGTCAAGGACAAGTACAATGAGCAGTTCTTC CAISVKDKYNEQFF
18 TRBD2 TRBJ2-7 . TRBV27 TGTGCCAGCAGGCCCGACAGATTAAAGGGACTAGCCACTTCCGAGCAGTACTTC CASRPDRLKGLATSEQYF
13 . TRBJ2-2 . TRBV28 TGTGCCAGCAGTGCAGGGCCCACCGGGGAGCTGTTTTTT CASSAGPTGELFF
14 . TRBJ1-4 . TRBV27 TGTGCCAGCAGTTTATCTGGTCAATTTGAAAAACTGTTTTTT CASSLSGQFEKLFF
15 . TRBJ1-1 . TRBV4-1 TGCGCCAGCAGCCAAGTTTGGGGGACGAACACTGAAGCTTTCTTT CASSQVWGTNTEAFF
15 TRBD1 TRBJ2-7 . TRBV29-1 TGCAGCGTTGCAGGGGGCGATCCGACTTCCTACGAGCAGTACTTC CSVAGGDPTSYEQYF
16 . TRBJ1-5 once TRBV28 TGTGCCAGCGGTGGAGGCAGGTCCAATAGCAATCAGCCCCAGCATTTT CASGGGRSNSNQPQHF
15 TRBD1 TRBJ1-2 . TRBV10-3 TGTGCCATCAGTGTCTCGGACAGGGGGCTGAATGGCTACACCTTC CAISVSDRGLNGYTF
17 . TRBJ1-5 . TRBV7-2 TGTGCCAGCAGCTTAGTATCAGCGGCCCGAATTTATCAGCCCCAGCATTTT CASSLVSAARIYQPQHF
16 . TRBJ2-6 . TRBV4-1 TGCGCCAGCAGCCAAGATTTGCTATCTGGGGCCAACGTCCTGACTTTC CASSQDLLSGANVLTF
16 TRBD2 TRBJ2-2 . TRBV10-1 TGCGCCAGCAGTGAGCGGAAGCGGGGGGTGACCCGGGAGCTGTTTTTT CASSERKRGVTRELFF